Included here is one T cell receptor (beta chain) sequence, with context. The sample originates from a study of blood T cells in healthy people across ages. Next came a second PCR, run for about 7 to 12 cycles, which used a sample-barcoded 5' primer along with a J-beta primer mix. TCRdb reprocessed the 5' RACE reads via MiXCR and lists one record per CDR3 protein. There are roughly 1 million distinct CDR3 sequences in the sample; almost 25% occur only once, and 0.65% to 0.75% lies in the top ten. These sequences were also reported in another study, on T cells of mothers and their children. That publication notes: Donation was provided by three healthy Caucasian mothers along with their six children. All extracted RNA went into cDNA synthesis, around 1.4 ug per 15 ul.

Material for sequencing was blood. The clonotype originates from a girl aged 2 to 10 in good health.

The CDR3, as DNA: TGTGCCAGCAGCTTCACTAGCGCCGAATTCTACAATGAGCAGTTCTTC. Protein sequence: CASSFTSAEFYNEQFF. The rearrangement joins TRBV7-9 to TRBJ2-1, with 7 bases matching TRBD2. From germline, CDR1 is SEHNR and CDR2 FQNEAQ (reference sequence). Unmatched junction bases numbered 8, after V lost 3 bases and J lost 3 bases. This CDR3 is built from 16 residues.